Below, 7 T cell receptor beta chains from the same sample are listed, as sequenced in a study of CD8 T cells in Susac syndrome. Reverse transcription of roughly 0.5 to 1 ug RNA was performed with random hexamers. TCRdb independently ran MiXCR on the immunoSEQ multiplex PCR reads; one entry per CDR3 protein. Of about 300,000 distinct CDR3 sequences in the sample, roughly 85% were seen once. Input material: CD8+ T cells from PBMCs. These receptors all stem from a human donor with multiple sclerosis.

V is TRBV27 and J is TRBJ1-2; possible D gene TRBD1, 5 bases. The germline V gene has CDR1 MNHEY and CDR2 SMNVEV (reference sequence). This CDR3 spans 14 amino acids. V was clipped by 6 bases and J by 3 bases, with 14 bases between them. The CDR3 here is CASSSQIGDYGYTF. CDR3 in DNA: TGTGCCAGCAGCAGCCAGATAGGGGACTATGGCTACACCTTC.

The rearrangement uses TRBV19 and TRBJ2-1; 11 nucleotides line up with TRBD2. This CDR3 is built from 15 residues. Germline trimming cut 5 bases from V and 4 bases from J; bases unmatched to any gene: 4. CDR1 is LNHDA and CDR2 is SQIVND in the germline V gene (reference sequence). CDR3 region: CASSPLAGEYNEQFF. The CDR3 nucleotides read TGTGCCAGTAGTCCACTAGCGGGAGAATACAATGAGCAGTTCTTC.

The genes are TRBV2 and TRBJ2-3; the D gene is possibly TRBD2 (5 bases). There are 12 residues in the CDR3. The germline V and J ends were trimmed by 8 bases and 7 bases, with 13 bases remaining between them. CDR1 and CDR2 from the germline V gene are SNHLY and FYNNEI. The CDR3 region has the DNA TGTGCCAGCCAGGTAGAGGGAAATACGCAGTATTTT. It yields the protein CASQVEGNTQYF.

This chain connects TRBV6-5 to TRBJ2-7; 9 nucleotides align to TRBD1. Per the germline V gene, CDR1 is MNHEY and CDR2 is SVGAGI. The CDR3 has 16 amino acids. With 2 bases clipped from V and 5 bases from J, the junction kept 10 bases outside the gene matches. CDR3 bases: TGTGCCAGCAGTTACAACCCAGGGACAGGGATCCACGAGCAGTACTTC. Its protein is CASSYNPGTGIHEQYF.

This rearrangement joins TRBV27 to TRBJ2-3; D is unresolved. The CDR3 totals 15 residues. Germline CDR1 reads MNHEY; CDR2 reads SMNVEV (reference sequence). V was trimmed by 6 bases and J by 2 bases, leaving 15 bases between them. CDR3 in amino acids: CASSNDSNPTDTQYF. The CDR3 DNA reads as TGTGCCAGCAGCAACGACTCGAATCCCACAGATACGCAGTATTTT.

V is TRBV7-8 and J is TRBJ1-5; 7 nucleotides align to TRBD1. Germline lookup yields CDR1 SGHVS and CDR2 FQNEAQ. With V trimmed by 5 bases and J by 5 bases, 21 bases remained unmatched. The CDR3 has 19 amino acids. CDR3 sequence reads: CASSPRRGAYSGSYQPQHF. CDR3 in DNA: TGTGCCAGCAGCCCCCGCAGGGGGGCGTATTCTGGCTCCTATCAGCCCCAGCATTTT. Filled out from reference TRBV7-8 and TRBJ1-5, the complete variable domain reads GAGVSQSPRYKVAKRGQDVALRCDPISGHVSLFWYQQALGQGPEFLTYFQNEAQLDKSGLPSDRFFAERPEGSVSTLKIQRTQQEDSAVYLCASSPRRGAYSGSYQPQHFGDGTRLSIL.

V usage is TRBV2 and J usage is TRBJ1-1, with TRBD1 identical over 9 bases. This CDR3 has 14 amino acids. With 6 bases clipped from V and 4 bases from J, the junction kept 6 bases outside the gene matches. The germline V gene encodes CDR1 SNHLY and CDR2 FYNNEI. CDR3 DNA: TGTGCCAGCAGGTGGACAGGGGAGGGCACTGAAGCTTTCTTT. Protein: CASRWTGEGTEAFF.